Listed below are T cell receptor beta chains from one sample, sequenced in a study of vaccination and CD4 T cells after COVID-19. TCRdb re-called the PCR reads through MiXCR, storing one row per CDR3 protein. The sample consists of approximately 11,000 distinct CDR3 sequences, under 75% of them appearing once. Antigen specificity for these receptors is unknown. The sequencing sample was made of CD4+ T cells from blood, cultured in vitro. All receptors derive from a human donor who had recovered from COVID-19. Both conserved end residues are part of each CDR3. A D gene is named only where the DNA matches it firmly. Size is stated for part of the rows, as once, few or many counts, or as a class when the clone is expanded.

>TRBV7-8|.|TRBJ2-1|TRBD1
CASSPTGGFNNEQFF
TGTGCCAGCAGCCCTACAGGGGGCTTCAACAATGAGCAGTTCTTC
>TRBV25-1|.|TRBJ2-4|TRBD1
CASSAYRGQSDIQYF
TGTGCCAGCAGTGCTTACCGGGGACAGTCGGACATTCAGTACTTC
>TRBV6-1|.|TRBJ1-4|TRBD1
CASSEGTGEGEKLFF
TGTGCCAGCAGTGAAGGGACAGGGGAGGGGGAAAAACTGTTTTTT
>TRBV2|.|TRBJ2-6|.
CASRSSGANVLTF
TGTGCCAGCAGAAGCTCTGGGGCCAACGTCCTGACTTTC
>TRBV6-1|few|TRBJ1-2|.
CASSGPDTYGYTF
TGTGCCAGCAGTGGCCCGGACACGTATGGCTACACCTTC
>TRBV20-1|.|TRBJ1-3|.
CSAKTDGRSGNTIYF
TGCAGTGCTAAGACGGACGGACGCTCTGGAAACACCATATATTTT
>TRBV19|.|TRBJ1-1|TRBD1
CASSRQGVAFF
TGTGCCAGTAGTCGACAGGGGGTAGCTTTCTTT
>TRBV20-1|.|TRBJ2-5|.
CSAREGGAKQETQYF
TGCAGTGCTAGAGAGGGGGGGGCCAAGCAAGAGACCCAGTACTTC
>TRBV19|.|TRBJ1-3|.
CASSMDTAPPGNTIYF
TGTGCCAGTAGTATGGACACAGCTCCACCTGGAAACACCATATATTTT
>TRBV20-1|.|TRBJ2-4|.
CSARQLAKNIQYF
TGCAGTGCCAGACAGCTAGCCAAAAACATTCAGTACTTC
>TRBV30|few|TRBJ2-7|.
CAWSVFRDGLRGEQYF
TGTGCCTGGAGTGTATTTCGGGACGGCCTGAGGGGCGAGCAGTACTTC
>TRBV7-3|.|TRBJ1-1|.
CASTPDCTEAFF
TGTGCCAGCACCCCGGACTGTACTGAAGCTTTCTTT
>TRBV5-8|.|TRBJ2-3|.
CASSRTDTQYF
TGTGCCAGCAGCCGTACAGATACGCAGTATTTT
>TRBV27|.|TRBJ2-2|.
CASRRAGVTGELFF
TGTGCCAGCAGGCGGGCAGGGGTCACCGGGGAGCTGTTTTTT
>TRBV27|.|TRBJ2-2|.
CASSPSRAGNTGELFF
TGTGCCAGCAGCCCCAGCAGGGCGGGGAACACCGGGGAGCTGTTTTTT
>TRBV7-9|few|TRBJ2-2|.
CASTPIKDTGELFF
TGTGCCAGCACTCCCATCAAAGACACCGGGGAGCTGTTTTTT
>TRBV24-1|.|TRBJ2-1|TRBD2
CATSDPAGVAGGPSYNEQFF
TGTGCCACCAGTGATCCCGCCGGGGTGGCGGGGGGCCCATCCTACAATGAGCAGTTCTTC
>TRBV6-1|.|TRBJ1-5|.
CASSGLGRVGVNQPQHF
TGTGCCAGCAGTGGCCTCGGGCGGGTCGGGGTCAATCAGCCCCAGCATTTT
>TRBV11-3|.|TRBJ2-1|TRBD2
CASSSTLAGGVHEQFF
TGTGCCAGCAGCTCAACACTAGCGGGAGGAGTACATGAGCAGTTCTTC
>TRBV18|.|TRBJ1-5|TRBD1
CASSPGTDQPQHF
TGTGCCAGCTCACCGGGGACAGATCAGCCCCAGCATTTT
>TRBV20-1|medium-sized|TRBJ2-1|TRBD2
CSAKHYTLAGRGYNEQFF
TGCAGTGCCAAACACTACACTTTAGCGGGGAGGGGCTACAATGAGCAGTTCTTC
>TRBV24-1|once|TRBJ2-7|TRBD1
CATSDGQGLYEQYF
TGTGCCACCAGTGATGGACAGGGTCTCTACGAGCAGTACTTC
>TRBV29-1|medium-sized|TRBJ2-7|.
CSAWGEEQYF
TGCAGCGCCTGGGGTGAAGAGCAGTACTTC
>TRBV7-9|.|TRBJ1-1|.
CASSSNSGREAFF
TGTGCCAGCAGTTCCAATTCCGGGAGGGAGGCTTTCTTT
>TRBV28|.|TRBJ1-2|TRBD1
CASGPSDRGRRGYTF
TGTGCCAGCGGCCCTTCGGACAGGGGGCGCCGAGGCTACACCTTC
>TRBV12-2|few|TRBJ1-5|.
CASRLEQPSLGKKLGRGNQPQHF
TGTGCAAGTCGCTTAGAACAACCGAGCTTAGGAAAGAAATTGGGACGGGGCAATCAGCCCCAGCATTTT
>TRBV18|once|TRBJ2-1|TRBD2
CASSFAGGSYNEQFF
TGTGCCAGCTCTTTCGCGGGGGGGTCCTACAATGAGCAGTTCTTC
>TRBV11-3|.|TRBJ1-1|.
CASSTTGYTEAFF
TGTGCCAGCAGTACGACAGGTTACACTGAAGCTTTCTTT
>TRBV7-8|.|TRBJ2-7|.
CASSLATGSNEQYF
TGTGCCAGCAGCTTAGCTACAGGGTCAAACGAGCAGTACTTC
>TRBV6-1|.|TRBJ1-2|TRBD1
CAKKTGVGYTF
TGTGCCAAAAAGACAGGGGTAGGCTACACCTTC
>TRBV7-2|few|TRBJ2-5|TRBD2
CASSPTGGRPETQYF
TGTGCCAGCAGCCCAACGGGAGGGAGGCCGGAGACCCAGTACTTC
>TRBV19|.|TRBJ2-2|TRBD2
CASSLGLAGVRTGELFF
TGTGCCAGTAGTTTAGGACTAGCGGGAGTTCGAACCGGGGAGCTGTTTTTT
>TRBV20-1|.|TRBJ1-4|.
CSARVPGGGVGVKLFF
TGCAGTGCTAGAGTCCCGGGAGGTGGGGTCGGAGTAAAACTGTTTTTT
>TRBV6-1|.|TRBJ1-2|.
CASSPYTGSYGYTF
TGTGCCAGCAGTCCGTACACGGGCAGCTATGGCTACACCTTC
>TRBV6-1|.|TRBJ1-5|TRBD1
CASSDNRGGNQPQHF
TGTGCCAGCAGCGATAACAGGGGGGGGAATCAGCCCCAGCATTTT